This T cell receptor (beta chain) appears in the sequencing data of a study of blood T cell repertoires in COVID-19. Overall study context: Acute-phase and convalescent COVID-19 samples originated in the United States, Italy and Spain. The cDNA or gDNA used as material had been derived from T cells, B-cell-depleted T cells, or PBMCs.

Sequencing used immunoSEQ multiplex PCR; TCRdb keeps in-frame clones, though not all of them. This sample has approximately 210,000 clones; 94% occur once, and the top ten carry around 0.8%. Germline values: CDR1 SQVTM, CDR2 ANQGSEA. Trimming took 6 bases from V and 3 from J; bases not matched to a gene: 12. The CDR3 is 16 residues long. V usage is TRBV29-1 and J usage is TRBJ2-5; 11 positions match TRBD2. The clonotype originates from a young man with COVID-19, enrolled during active disease. Sequencing was done on a sample of peripheral blood. The CDR3 region is CSVATLNSGGEETQYF. The CDR3 nucleotides are TGCAGCGTCGCTACTCTCAATAGCGGGGGGGAAGAGACCCAGTACTTC.